Following are 2 T cell receptor beta chains from one sample sequenced in a study of cytomegalovirus exposure and HLA in healthy donors. Using immunoSEQ multiplex PCR, the repertoire was profiled, and TCRdb retains in-frame clones only, with some absent. The sample has over 150,000 clones, roughly nine tenths seen once. Sequences were obtained from PBMCs. The receptor set was obtained from a woman younger than 35 in good health and CMV-seropositive.

This chain links TRBV6-6 with TRBJ2-3, with 10 nucleotides matching TRBD2. Per germline, CDR1 MNHNY and CDR2 SVGAGI (reference sequence). This CDR3 comprises 14 residues. After removal of 6 bases from V and 6 bases from J, the junction contained 6 bases not matched to a gene. CDR3 residues: CASRVAGGPDTQYF. CDR3 bases: TGTGCCAGCAGGGTAGCGGGAGGCCCCGATACGCAGTATTTT.

The chain uses TRBV27 and TRBJ1-2; 7 bases are shared with TRBD1. Germline loops: CDR1 MNHEY, CDR2 SMNVEV (reference sequence). The CDR3 runs to 15 residues. J gave up 8 bases and V 4 bases, and 13 bases lay outside the gene matches. CDR3 nucleotides: TGTGCCAGCAGTTCCCGACAGGGATCCCCTCTAGGCTACACCTTC. Its translation is CASSSRQGSPLGYTF.